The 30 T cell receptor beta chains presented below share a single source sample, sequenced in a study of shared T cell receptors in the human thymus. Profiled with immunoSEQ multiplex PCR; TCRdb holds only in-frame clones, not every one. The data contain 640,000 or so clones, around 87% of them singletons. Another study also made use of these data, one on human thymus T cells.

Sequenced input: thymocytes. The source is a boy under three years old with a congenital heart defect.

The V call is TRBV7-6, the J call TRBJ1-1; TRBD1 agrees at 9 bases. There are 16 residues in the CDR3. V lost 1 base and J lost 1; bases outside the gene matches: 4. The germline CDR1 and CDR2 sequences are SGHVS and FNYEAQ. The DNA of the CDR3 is TGTGCCAGCAGCTTAGAGGGACAGGGTAAGAACACTGAAGCTTTCTTT. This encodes CASSLEGQGKNTEAFF.

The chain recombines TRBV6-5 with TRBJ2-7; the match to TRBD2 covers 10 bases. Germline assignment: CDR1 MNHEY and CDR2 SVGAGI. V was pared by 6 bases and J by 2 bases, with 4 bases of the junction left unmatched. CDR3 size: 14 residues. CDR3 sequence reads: CASSGSGGAYEQYF. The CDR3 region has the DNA TGTGCCAGCAGCGGAAGCGGGGGGGCCTACGAGCAGTACTTC.

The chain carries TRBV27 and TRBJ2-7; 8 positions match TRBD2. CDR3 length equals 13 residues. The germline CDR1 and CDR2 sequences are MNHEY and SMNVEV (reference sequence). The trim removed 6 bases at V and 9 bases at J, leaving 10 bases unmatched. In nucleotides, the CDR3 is TGTGCCAGCAGGCAGGGAGCGGGAGTGTGGCAGTACTTC. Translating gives CASRQGAGVWQYF.

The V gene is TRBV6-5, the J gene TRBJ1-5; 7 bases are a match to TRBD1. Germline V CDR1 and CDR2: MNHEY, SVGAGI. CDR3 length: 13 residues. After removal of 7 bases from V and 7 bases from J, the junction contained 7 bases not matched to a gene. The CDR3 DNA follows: TGTGCCAGCAAAGGGGGCCCGGTACAGCCCCAGCATTTT. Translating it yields CASKGGPVQPQHF.

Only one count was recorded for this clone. The CDR3 reads CASSLIEQNTEAFF. CDR3 nucleotide sequence: TGTGCCAGCAGCTTAATCGAGCAGAACACTGAAGCTTTCTTT. This chain uses TRBV11-2 with TRBJ1-1; D call uncertain. Trimming took 2 bases from V and 1 from J, leaving 8 bases between them. CDR3 length: 14 amino acids. Germline loops: CDR1 SGHAT, CDR2 FQNNGV.

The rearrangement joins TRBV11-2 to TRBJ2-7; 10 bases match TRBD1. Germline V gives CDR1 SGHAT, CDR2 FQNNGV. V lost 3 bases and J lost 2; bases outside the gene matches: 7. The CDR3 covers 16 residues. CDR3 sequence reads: CASSFVPGQGTYEQYF. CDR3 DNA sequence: TGTGCCAGCAGCTTTGTACCGGGACAGGGGACCTACGAGCAGTACTTC.

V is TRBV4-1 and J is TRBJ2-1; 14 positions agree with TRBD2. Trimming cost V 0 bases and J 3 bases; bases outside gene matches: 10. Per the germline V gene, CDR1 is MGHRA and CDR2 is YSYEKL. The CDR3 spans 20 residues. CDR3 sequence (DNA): TGCGCCAGCAGCCAAGAGACTAGCGGGAGGGCCCGGGGCCGCTACAATGAGCAGTTCTTC. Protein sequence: CASSQETSGRARGRYNEQFF.

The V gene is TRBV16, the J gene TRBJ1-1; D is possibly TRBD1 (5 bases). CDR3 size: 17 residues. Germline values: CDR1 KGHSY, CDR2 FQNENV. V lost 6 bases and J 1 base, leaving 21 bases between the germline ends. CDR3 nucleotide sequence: TGTGCCAGCAGACAAGCGGGGACTCATCACCCGAACACTGAAGCTTTCTTT. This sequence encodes CASRQAGTHHPNTEAFF.

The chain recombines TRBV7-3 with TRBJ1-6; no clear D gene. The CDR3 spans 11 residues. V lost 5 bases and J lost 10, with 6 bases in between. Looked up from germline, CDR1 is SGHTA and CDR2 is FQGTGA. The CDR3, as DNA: TGTGCCAGCAGCCCGGGGTCACCCCTCCACTTT. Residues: CASSPGSPLHF.

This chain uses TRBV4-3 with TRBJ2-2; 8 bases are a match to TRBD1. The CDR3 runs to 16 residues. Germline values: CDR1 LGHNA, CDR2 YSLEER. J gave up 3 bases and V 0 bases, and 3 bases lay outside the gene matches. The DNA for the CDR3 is TGCGCCAGCAGCCAAGAAAGGACAGGGTACACCGGGGAGCTGTTTTTT. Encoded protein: CASSQERTGYTGELFF.

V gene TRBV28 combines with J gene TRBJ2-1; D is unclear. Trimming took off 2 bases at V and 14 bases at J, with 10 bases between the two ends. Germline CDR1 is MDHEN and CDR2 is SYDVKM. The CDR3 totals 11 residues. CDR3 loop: CASSLPGLKFF. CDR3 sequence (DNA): TGTGCCAGCAGTTTACCTGGGCTCAAGTTCTTC.

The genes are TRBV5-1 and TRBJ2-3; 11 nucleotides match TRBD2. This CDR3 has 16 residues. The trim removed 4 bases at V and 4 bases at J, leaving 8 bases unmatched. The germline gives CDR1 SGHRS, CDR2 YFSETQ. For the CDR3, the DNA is TGCGCCAGCAGCGCGGGACTAGCGGTACGGGCAGATACGCAGTATTTT. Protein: CASSAGLAVRADTQYF.

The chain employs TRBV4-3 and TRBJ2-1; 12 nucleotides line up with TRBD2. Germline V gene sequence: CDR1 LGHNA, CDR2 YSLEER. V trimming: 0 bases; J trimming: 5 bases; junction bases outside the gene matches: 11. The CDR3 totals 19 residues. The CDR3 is CASSQDIPPLAGGNNEQFF. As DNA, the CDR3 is TGCGCCAGCAGCCAAGATATTCCCCCACTAGCGGGGGGTAACAATGAGCAGTTCTTC.

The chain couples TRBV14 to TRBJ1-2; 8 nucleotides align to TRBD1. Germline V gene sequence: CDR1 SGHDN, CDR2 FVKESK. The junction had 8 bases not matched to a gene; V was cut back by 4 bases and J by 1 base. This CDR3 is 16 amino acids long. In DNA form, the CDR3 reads TGTGCCAGCAGCCCCTCAGACAGGGGCTTTAACTATGGCTACACCTTC. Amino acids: CASSPSDRGFNYGYTF.

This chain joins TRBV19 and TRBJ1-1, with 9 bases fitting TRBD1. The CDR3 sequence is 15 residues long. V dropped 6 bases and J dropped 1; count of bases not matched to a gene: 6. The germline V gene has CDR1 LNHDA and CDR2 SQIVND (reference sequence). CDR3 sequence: CASSYRGPPNTEAFF. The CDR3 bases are TGTGCCAGTAGCTACAGGGGGCCCCCGAACACTGAAGCTTTCTTT.

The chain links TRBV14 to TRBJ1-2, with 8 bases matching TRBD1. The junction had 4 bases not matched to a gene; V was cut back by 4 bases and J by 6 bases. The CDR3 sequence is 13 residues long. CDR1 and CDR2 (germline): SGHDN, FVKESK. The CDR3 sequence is CASSRTGKDGYTF. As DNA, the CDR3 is TGTGCCAGCAGCCGGACAGGGAAGGATGGCTACACCTTC.

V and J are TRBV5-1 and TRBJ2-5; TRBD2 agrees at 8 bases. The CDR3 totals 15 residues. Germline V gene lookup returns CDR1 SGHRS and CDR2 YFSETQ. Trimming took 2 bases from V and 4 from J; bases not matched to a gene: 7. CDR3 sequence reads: CASSLSGGPRETQYF. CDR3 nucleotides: TGCGCCAGCAGCTTATCGGGGGGGCCACGAGAGACCCAGTACTTC.

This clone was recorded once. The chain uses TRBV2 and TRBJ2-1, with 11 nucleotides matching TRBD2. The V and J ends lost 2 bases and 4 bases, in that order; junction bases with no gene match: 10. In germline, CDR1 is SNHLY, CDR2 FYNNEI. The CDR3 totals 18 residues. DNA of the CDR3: TGTGCCAGCAGTGAAATTAGCGGGAGGGCCGGGGCGTACAATGAGCAGTTCTTC. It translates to CASSEISGRAGAYNEQFF.

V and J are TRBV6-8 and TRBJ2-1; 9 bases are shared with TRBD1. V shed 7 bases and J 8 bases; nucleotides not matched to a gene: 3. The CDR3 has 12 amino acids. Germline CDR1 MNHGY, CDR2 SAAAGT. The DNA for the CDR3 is TGTGCCAGCAAATACAGGGGGCATGAGCAGTTCTTC. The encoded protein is CASKYRGHEQFF.

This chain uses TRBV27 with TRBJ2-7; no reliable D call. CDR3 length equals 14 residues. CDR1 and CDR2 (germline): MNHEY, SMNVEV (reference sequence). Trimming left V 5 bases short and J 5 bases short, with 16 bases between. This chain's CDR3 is CASSTRLLLHEQYF. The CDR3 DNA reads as TGTGCCAGCAGTACCCGATTACTGTTACACGAGCAGTACTTC.

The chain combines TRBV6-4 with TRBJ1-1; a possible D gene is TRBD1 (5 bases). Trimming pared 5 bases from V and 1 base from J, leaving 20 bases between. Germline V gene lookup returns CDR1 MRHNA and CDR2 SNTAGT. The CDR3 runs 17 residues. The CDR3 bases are TGTGCCAGCAGTCCAGACCCCCCTCGAACAGGGAACACTGAAGCTTTCTTT. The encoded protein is CASSPDPPRTGNTEAFF.

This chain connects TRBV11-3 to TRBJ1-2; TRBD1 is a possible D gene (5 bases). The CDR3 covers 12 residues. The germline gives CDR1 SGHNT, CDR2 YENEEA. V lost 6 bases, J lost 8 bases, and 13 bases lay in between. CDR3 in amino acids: CASSQGDRGYTF. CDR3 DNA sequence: TGTGCCAGCAGTCAAGGGGATCGGGGCTACACCTTC.

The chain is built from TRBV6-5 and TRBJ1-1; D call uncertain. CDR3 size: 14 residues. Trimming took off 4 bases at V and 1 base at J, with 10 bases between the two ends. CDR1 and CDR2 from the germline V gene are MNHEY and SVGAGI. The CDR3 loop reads CASSSLEGNTEAFF. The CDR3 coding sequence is TGTGCCAGCAGTTCATTAGAGGGGAACACTGAAGCTTTCTTT.

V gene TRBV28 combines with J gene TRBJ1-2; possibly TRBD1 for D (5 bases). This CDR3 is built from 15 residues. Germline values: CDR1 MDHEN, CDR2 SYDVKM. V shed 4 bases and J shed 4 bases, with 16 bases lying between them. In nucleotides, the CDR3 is TGTGCCAGCAGTTCGAGGACGGAGGGGACCTATGGCTACACCTTC. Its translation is CASSSRTEGTYGYTF.

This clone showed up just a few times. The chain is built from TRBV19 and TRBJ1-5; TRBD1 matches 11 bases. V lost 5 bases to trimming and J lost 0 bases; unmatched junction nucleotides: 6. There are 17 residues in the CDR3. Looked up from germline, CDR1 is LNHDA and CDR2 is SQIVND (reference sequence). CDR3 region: CASSATDRGRSNQPQHF. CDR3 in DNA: TGTGCCAGTAGTGCAACGGACAGGGGGCGTAGCAATCAGCCCCAGCATTTT.

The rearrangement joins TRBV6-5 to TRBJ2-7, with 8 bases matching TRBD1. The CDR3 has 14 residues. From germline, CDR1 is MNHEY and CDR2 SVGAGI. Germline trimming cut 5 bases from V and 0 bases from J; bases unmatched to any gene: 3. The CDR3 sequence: CASSPDRGSYEQYF. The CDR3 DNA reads TGTGCCAGCAGTCCTGACAGGGGCTCCTACGAGCAGTACTTC.

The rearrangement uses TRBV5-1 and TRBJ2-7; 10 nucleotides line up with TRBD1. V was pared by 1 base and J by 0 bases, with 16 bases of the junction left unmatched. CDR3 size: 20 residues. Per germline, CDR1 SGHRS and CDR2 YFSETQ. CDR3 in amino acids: CASSLIPRDRGFQSSYEQYF. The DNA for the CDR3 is TGCGCCAGCAGCTTGATTCCCCGGGACAGGGGATTCCAGAGCTCCTACGAGCAGTACTTC.

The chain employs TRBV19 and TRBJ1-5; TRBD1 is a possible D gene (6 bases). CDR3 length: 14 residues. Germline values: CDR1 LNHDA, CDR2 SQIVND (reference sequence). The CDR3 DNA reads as TGTTCTTCAAGGGGGATCTCCAGCAATCAGCCCCAGCATTTT. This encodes CSSRGISSNQPQHF.

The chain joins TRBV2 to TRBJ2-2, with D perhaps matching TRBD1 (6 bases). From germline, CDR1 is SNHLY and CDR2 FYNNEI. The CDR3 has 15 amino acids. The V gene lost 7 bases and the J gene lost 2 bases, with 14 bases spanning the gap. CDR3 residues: CASTSGTSNTGELFF. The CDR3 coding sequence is TGTGCCAGCACGTCTGGGACATCTAACACCGGGGAGCTGTTTTTT.

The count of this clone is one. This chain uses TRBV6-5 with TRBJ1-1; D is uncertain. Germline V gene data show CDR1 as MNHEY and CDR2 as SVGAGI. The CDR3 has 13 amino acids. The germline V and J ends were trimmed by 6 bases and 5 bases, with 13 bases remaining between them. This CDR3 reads CASSPEEETEAFF. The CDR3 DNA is TGTGCCAGCAGCCCGGAGGAGGAGACTGAAGCTTTCTTT.